The 15 T cell receptor beta chains below come from one sample, sequenced in a study of vaccination effects on CD4 cells after COVID-19. This table comes from immunoSEQ multiplex PCR, and its TCRdb copy is limited to in-frame clones, with some not included. This table has approximately 24,000 clones, around 81% appearing once. Their antigen targets remain unknown. Within the ViraFEST assay, antigen-specific CD4+ T cells underwent expansion with viral peptide pools prior to sequencing. CD4+ T cells were isolated after 10 days of culture. It was two doses of either the BNT162b2 or mRNA-1273 vaccine that participants received. The sequencing used CD4+ T cells from PBMCs cultured with SARS-CoV-2 spike peptides, collected after COVID-19 vaccination. These receptors all stem from a human donor who received a COVID-19 vaccine. Some clones in this sample may be carry-over from other donors' samples.

In this sample, this clone turned up a few times. V is TRBV18 and J is TRBJ2-2; the D is unclear. This CDR3 is 15 amino acids long. Trimming took 2 bases from V and 4 from J, leaving 11 bases between them. The V gene's germline CDR1 is KGHSH and CDR2 LQKENI. CDR3 in amino acids: CASSPGTGSTGELFF. CDR3 nucleotides: TGTGCCAGCTCACCAGGAACGGGCAGCACCGGGGAGCTGTTTTTT.

Relative to its sample, this clone is medium-sized. A much larger clone is a single base away; this may be a read error. The same CDR3 can be traced to other DNA sequences in this sample. The V gene is TRBV5-1, the J gene TRBJ2-6; no clear D gene. V gave up 4 bases and J gave up 0 bases, with 5 bases separating them. This CDR3 is built from 14 residues. Germline V gene lookup returns CDR1 SGHRS and CDR2 YFSETQ. CDR3 loop: CASSVYSGANVLTF. The CDR3 DNA sequence: TGCGCCAGCAGCGTGTACTCTGGGGCCAACGTCCTGACTTTC.

CDR3 amino acids: CASSRTGGRFYEQYV. The DNA of the CDR3 is TGTGCCAGCAGTCGGACAGGGGGAAGATTCTACGAGCAGTACGTC. This chain connects TRBV27 to TRBJ2-7; 10 bases agree with TRBD1. CDR3 size: 15 residues. V dropped 5 bases and J dropped 3; count of bases not matched to a gene: 7. CDR1 and CDR2 from the germline V gene are MNHEY and SMNVEV (reference sequence).

CDR3 residues: CASSATGSSV. The CDR3 nucleotides read TGTGCCAGCAGCGCGACAGGGTCCTCCGTC. V is TRBV9 and J is TRBJ2-7; TRBD1 agrees at 7 bases. Germline loops: CDR1 SGDLS, CDR2 YYNGEE. The CDR3 runs to 10 residues.

V and J are TRBV7-9 and TRBJ2-7, with D tentatively TRBD1 (5 bases). The CDR3 runs to 13 residues. Germline V CDR1 and CDR2: SEHNR, FQNEAQ (reference sequence). The V gene lost 5 bases and the J gene lost 3 bases, with 11 bases spanning the gap. For the CDR3, the DNA is TGTGCCAGCAGCCCTCAGGGCCTCTACGAGCAGTACGTC. Its translation is CASSPQGLYEQYV.

The rearrangement uses TRBV5-1 and TRBJ1-2; 8 nucleotides line up with TRBD1. V gave up 3 bases and J gave up 0 bases; unmatched junction bases: 4. The CDR3 sequence is 15 residues long. CDR1 is SGHRS and CDR2 is YFSETQ in the germline V gene. The CDR3 protein is CASSSVTGANYGYTF. DNA of the CDR3: TGCGCCAGCAGCTCCGTGACAGGGGCTAACTATGGCTACACCTTC.

J is TRBJ2-2 and V is TRBV18; D is uncertain. The CDR3 contains 14 residues. Germline loops: CDR1 KGHSH, CDR2 LQKENI. The V end was cut by 2 bases, the J end by 5 bases, with 9 bases between. CDR3 nucleotide sequence: TGTGCCAGCTCACCAGGGGTGAAGACCGGGGAGCTGTTTTTT. Translating gives CASSPGVKTGELFF. Looking up the rest from reference TRBV18 and TRBJ2-2 gives the full variable domain: NAGVMQNPRHLVRRRGQEARLRCSPMKGHSHVYWYRQLPEEGLKFMVYLQKENIIDESGMPKERFSAEFPKEGPSILRIQQVVRGDSAAYFCASSPGVKTGELFFGEGSRLTVL.

The chain joins TRBV5-1 to TRBJ2-5; 9 bases are a match to TRBD1. Germline values: CDR1 SGHRS, CDR2 YFSETQ. V shed 4 bases and J 7 bases; nucleotides not matched to a gene: 8. The CDR3 spans 14 residues. The CDR3 DNA reads as TGCGCCAGCAGCCCCTTACAGGGGGCCGCGACCCAGTACTTC. The encoded protein is CASSPLQGAATQYF.

J is TRBJ2-2 and V is TRBV5-4, with D perhaps assigned TRBD1 or TRBD2 (5 bases each). Trimming stripped 4 bases from V and 4 bases from J, with 11 bases between. CDR1 and CDR2 (germline): SGHNT, YYREEE (reference sequence). The CDR3 runs to 14 residues. For the CDR3, the DNA is TGTGCCAGCAGCCGGGACCCCGCCACCGGGGAGCTGTTTTTT. The encoded protein is CASSRDPATGELFF.

V is TRBV9 and J is TRBJ1-5; possible D gene TRBD1, 6 bases. Trimming took off 0 bases at V and 8 bases at J, with 21 bases between the two ends. This CDR3 has 17 residues. Germline V lookup: CDR1 SGDLS, CDR2 YYNGEE. The DNA for the CDR3 is TGTGCCAGCAGCGTAGGATCCGGGGGCGCGTCATATGAGCCCCAGCATTTT. Its protein product is CASSVGSGGASYEPQHF.

The table lists this clone with a count of one. The rearrangement uses TRBV9 and TRBJ1-6; TRBD1 matches 9 bases. This CDR3 spans 15 amino acids. After removal of 4 bases from V and 5 bases from J, the junction contained 4 bases not matched to a gene. In germline, CDR1 is SGDLS, CDR2 YYNGEE. The CDR3 reads CASSSRTGDNSPLHF. In DNA form, the CDR3 reads TGTGCCAGCAGCTCAAGGACAGGGGATAATTCACCCCTCCACTTT. The whole variable domain, filled in from reference TRBV9 and TRBJ1-6, reads DSGVTQTPKHLITATGQRVTLRCSPRSGDLSVYWYQQSLDQGLQFLIQYYNGEERAKGNILERFSAQQFPDLHSELNLSSLELGDSALYFCASSSRTGDNSPLHFGNGTRLTVT.

V is TRBV6-5 and J is TRBJ2-7; a weak D match, TRBD2 (5 bases). Germline loops: CDR1 MNHEY, CDR2 SVGAGI. The CDR3 spans 14 residues. V was cut by 0 bases and J by 6 bases, with 12 bases left in between. The CDR3 is CASSYSRAGGEQYV. CDR3 bases: TGTGCCAGCAGTTACTCGAGGGCTGGCGGCGAGCAGTACGTC.

V gene TRBV5-1 combines with J gene TRBJ2-3, with 8 bases that match TRBD1. The V gene's germline CDR1 is SGHRS and CDR2 YFSETQ. This CDR3 is 14 amino acids long. Unmatched junction bases numbered 6, after V lost 5 bases and J lost 4 bases. The CDR3 spells CASRQDRAADTQYF. CDR3 in DNA: TGCGCCAGCAGACAGGACAGGGCAGCAGATACGCAGTATTTT.

The chain employs TRBV6-2 or TRBV6-3 and TRBJ1-5; D unclear. Trimming removed 4 bases from V and 4 bases from J, with 23 bases in between. CDR3 size: 18 residues. The V gene's germline CDR1 is MNHEY and CDR2 SVGEGT. The CDR3: CASSSQDGSYYLNQPQHF. The CDR3 nucleotides are TGTGCCAGCAGTTCCCAAGACGGATCCTATTACCTTAATCAGCCCCAGCATTTT.

This chain connects TRBV5-1 to TRBJ2-5; a weak D match, TRBD1 (5 bases). The CDR3 is made up of 17 amino acids. Trimming stripped 0 bases from V and 5 bases from J, with 20 bases between. Germline loops: CDR1 SGHRS, CDR2 YFSETQ. The CDR3 region has the DNA TGCGCCAGCAGCTTGGGGGTCAGGGTCGGTTCGGGTGAGACCCAGTACTTC. Translating gives CASSLGVRVGSGETQYF.